Detailed here is one T cell receptor beta chain. Germline V lookup: CDR1 MNHEY, CDR2 SMNVEV (reference sequence). CDR3 length: 13 residues. The germline V and J ends were trimmed by 2 bases and 5 bases, with 9 bases remaining between them. The record originates from a study of blood T cell repertoires in COVID-19. Clones were sequenced by immunoSEQ multiplex PCR, and TCRdb holds only the in-frame ones, with some missing. The sample includes around 130,000 clones, around 76% of them seen just once. The chain has TRBV27 and TRBJ1-2; the D is unclear. The clonotype comes from a human donor in a cohort sampled during active COVID-19. Sequencing was performed on peripheral blood. The CDR3 DNA follows: TGTGCCAGCAGTTTAGGGCGCACTTATGGCTACACCTTC. This gives the protein CASSLGRTYGYTF.